Presented here are 16 T cell receptor beta chains from one specimen sequenced in a study of technical replicates of blood from a handful of donors. Produced via immunoSEQ multiplex PCR; TCRdb's table is partial and in-frame only. The data show under 45,000 clones, over 95% seen once. The sequenced material came from T cells isolated from PBMCs. Every receptor here comes from a human donor in good health.

This clone showed up just once. The chain has TRBV7-6 and TRBJ2-7; unclear D gene. This CDR3 contains 14 residues. Per the germline V gene, CDR1 is SGHVS and CDR2 is FNYEAQ. V dropped 5 bases and J dropped 3 bases, with 14 bases sitting between them. The CDR3: CASSPSAFSYEQYF. CDR3 bases: TGTGCCAGCAGCCCCTCTGCCTTTAGCTACGAGCAGTACTTC.

This rearrangement joins TRBV10-3 to TRBJ1-2, with a tentative D call TRBD1 (6 bases). The germline gives CDR1 ENHRY, CDR2 SYGVKD. Trimming stripped 8 bases from V and 5 bases from J, with 24 bases between. The length of the CDR3 is 16 residues. CDR3 in DNA: TGTGCCATCCAACTGACACCACAGCAGGGGAGTTATGGCTACACCTTC. Translating gives CAIQLTPQQGSYGYTF.

The chain combines TRBV7-8 with TRBJ2-1, with D tentatively TRBD2 (6 bases). The CDR3 spans 15 residues. The germline CDR1 and CDR2 sequences are SGHVS and FQNEAQ. V dropped 5 bases and J dropped 4 bases, with 15 bases sitting between them. The CDR3 DNA follows: TGTGCCAGCAGCGGGGGGAGACTACATTACAATGAGCAGTTCTTC. Translation: CASSGGRLHYNEQFF.

V gene TRBV5-6 combines with J gene TRBJ2-7; D is possibly TRBD1 (6 bases). This CDR3 has 14 residues. The germline V gene has CDR1 SGHDT and CDR2 YYEEEE. V was trimmed by 0 bases and J by 5 bases, leaving 12 bases between them. For the CDR3, the DNA is TGTGCCAGCAGCTTGGTCGGCAGGGGTGACGAGCAGTACTTC. This codes for CASSLVGRGDEQYF.

This clone was observed once. The chain carries TRBV6-5 and TRBJ2-7; D unresolved. Germline V lookup: CDR1 MNHEY, CDR2 SVGAGI. This CDR3 spans 13 amino acids. Trimming shortened V by 0 bases and J by 3 bases, and 6 bases separated the two germline ends. CDR3 sequence (DNA): TGTGCCAGCAGTTACTCGAGTATCTACGAGCAGTACTTC. This codes for CASSYSSIYEQYF.

The rearrangement uses TRBV27 and TRBJ2-3, with 8 positions matching TRBD1. The germline gives CDR1 MNHEY, CDR2 SMNVEV (reference sequence). After removal of 8 bases from V and 2 bases from J, the junction contained 9 bases not matched to a gene. The CDR3 spans 15 residues. CDR3 nucleotide sequence: TGTGCCAGCGGAGAGGACAGGGCTGCCACAGATACGCAGTATTTT. It codes for CASGEDRAATDTQYF.

The DNA of the CDR3 is TGTGCCAGCAGCGGAAACTCAGATACGCAGTATTTT. Its protein product is CASSGNSDTQYF. The chain uses TRBV9 and TRBJ2-3; D remains ambiguous. Germline-derived CDR1 and CDR2 are SGDLS and YYNGEE. Trimming took 3 bases from V and 4 from J, leaving 6 bases between them. The CDR3 length is 12 residues.

The V and J genes are TRBV6-1 and TRBJ1-2, with a possible D match to TRBD1 (6 bases). Germline V gives CDR1 MNHNS, CDR2 SASEGT. The CDR3 totals 16 residues. V dropped 2 bases and J dropped 4 bases, with 17 bases sitting between them. The CDR3 DNA reads TGTGCCAGCAGTGAACGTCCCCAGGGGATAAGCTATGGCTACACCTTC. It specifies CASSERPQGISYGYTF.

This chain's CDR3 is CASRQGLAGGPGAGELFF. In DNA, the CDR3 is TGCGCCAGCAGACAGGGACTAGCGGGAGGGCCTGGCGCCGGGGAGCTGTTTTTT. The chain recombines TRBV23-1 with TRBJ2-2, with 16 bases identical to TRBD2. TRBV23-1 is filed as an ORF, its function uncertain. The CDR3 is made up of 18 amino acids. The J segment lost 6 bases and the V segment lost 6 bases, leaving 10 bases of the junction unmatched.

The J gene is TRBJ2-1, the V gene TRBV11-3; 7 nucleotides agree with TRBD1. Germline values: CDR1 SGHNT, CDR2 YENEEA. J gave up 6 bases and V 8 bases, and 7 bases lay outside the gene matches. The CDR3 extends over 13 amino acids. The CDR3 bases are TGTGCCAGCCGAGGGGGCGTAATCAATGAGCAGTTCTTC. Translation: CASRGGVINEQFF.

V and J are TRBV4-2 and TRBJ2-1; 12 nucleotides match TRBD2. CDR3 length equals 15 residues. The junction had 4 bases not matched to a gene; V was cut back by 3 bases and J by 7 bases. Germline values: CDR1 LGHNA, CDR2 YNFKEQ. CDR3 sequence reads: CASSHGLAGLNEQFF. Here the CDR3 DNA reads TGTGCCAGCAGCCACGGACTAGCGGGGCTAAATGAGCAGTTCTTC.

CDR3 in amino acids: CASSDPDRAYGYTF. CDR3 nucleotides: TGTGCCAGCAGTGATCCCGACAGGGCATACGGCTACACCTTC. This chain links TRBV28 with TRBJ1-2; 7 bases align to TRBD1. The germline gives CDR1 MDHEN, CDR2 SYDVKM. The CDR3 is made up of 14 amino acids. V lost 5 bases to trimming and J lost 8 bases; unmatched junction nucleotides: 11.

The V call is TRBV14, the J call TRBJ1-1; D perhaps matches TRBD1 (6 bases). The CDR3 is 15 amino acids. The V end lost 4 bases, the J end lost 5 bases, and 17 bases lay between the germline ends. The germline gives CDR1 SGHDN, CDR2 FVKESK. The CDR3 DNA reads as TGTGCCAGCAGCCGCAAACAGGGAAGAAGGACTGAAGCTTTCTTT. This codes for CASSRKQGRRTEAFF.

The V call is TRBV7-3, the J call TRBJ1-2, with D unclear. Trimming left V 5 bases short and J 4 bases short, with 17 bases between. CDR3 length: 15 residues. From germline, CDR1 is SGHTA and CDR2 FQGTGA. CDR3 nucleotides: TGTGCCAGCAGCCCAAGCCGGCCGGAGAGCTATGGCTACACCTTC. This codes for CASSPSRPESYGYTF.

The chain uses TRBV15 and TRBJ2-7; D gene unclear. This CDR3 is built from 13 residues. Trimming removed 0 bases at V and 7 bases at J, with 10 bases between. Germline CDR1 LNHNV, CDR2 YYDKDF (reference sequence). CDR3 region: CATSRDSLREQYF. For the CDR3, the DNA is TGTGCCACCAGCAGAGATTCCCTCAGGGAGCAGTACTTC.

V gene TRBV30 combines with J gene TRBJ1-1, with D possibly being TRBD1 (5 bases). Trimming pared 8 bases from V and 4 bases from J, leaving 14 bases between. The CDR3 loop spans 12 amino acids. CDR1 is GTSNPN and CDR2 is SVGIG in the germline V gene (reference sequence). CDR3 sequence: CARTGGGTEAFF. For the CDR3, the DNA is TGTGCCCGTACCGGGGGGGGCACTGAAGCTTTCTTT.